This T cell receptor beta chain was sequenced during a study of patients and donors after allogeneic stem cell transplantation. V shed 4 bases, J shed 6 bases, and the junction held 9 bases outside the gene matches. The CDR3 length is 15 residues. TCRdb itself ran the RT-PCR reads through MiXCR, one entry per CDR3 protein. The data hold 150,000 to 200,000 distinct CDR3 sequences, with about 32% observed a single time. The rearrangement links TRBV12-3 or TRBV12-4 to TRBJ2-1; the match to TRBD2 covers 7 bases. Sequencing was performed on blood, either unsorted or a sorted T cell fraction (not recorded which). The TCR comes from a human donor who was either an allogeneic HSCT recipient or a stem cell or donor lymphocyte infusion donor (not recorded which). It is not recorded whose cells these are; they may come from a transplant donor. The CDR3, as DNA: TGTGCCAGCAGTTCGGGCCCCCCGGGGGGCAATGAGCAGTTCTTC. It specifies CASSSGPPGGNEQFF.